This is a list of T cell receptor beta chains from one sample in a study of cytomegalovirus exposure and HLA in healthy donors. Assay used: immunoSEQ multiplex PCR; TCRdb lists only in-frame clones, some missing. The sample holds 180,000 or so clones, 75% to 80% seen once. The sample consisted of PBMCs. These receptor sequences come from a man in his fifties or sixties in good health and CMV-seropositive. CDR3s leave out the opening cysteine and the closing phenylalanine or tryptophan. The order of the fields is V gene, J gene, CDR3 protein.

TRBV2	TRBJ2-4	ASSENTGEGIQY
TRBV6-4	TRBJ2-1	ASSGGASNEQF
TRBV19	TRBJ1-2	ASSRGQGEYGYT
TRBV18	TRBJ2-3	ASSSGQGDTQY
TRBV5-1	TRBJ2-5	ASSLWTGGEETQY
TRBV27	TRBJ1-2	ASSSTGALA
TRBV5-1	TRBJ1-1	ASSLGGQGNNMNTEAF
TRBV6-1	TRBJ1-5	ASSGPGQRRRSNQPQH
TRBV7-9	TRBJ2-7	SSSQGGDEQY
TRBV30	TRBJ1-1	AWIRQGVGTEAF
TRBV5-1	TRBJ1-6	ASSRGDRSTNSPLH
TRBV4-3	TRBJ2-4	ASSQVYAAGGSKNIQY
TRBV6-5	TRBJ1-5	ASRPTGGAQPQH
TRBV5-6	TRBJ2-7	ASSQQGAYEQY
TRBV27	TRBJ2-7	ASSPRGDSYEQY
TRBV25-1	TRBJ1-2	ASSDTGAYYGYT
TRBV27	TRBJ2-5	ASSSIRGKETQY
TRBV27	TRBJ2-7	ASSLLSGDYEQY
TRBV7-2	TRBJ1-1	ASSSLPGSQSEAF
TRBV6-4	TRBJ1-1	ASSGTGEHTEAF
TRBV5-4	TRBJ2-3	ASSPKGGQGTQY
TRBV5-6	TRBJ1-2	ASSFRTGINSYGYT
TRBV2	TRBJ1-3	ASSGDRNSGNTIY
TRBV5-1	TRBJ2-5	ASSLGVTSGGETQY
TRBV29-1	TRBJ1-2	SVNPTGDYGYT
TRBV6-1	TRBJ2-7	ASSEATGAAYEQY
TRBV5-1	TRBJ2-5	ASSRTTSGGEETQY
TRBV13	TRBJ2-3	ASSLIAGILEDTQY
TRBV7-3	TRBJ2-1	ASSLSPLQLNEQF
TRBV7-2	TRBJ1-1	ASSQGVGRTEAF
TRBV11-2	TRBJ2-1	ASSRRSIALNNEQF
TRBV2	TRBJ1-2	ACGQSNYGYT
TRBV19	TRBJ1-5	ASSIDPTHQPQH
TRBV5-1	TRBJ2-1	ASSLVGGRGHNDEQF
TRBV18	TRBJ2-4	ASSERELNIQY
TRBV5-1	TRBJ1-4	ASGKGGADEKLF
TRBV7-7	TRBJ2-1	ASSLVEAYEQF
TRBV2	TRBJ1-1	ASTQGPNTEAF
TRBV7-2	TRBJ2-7	ASSLGQGATLYEQY
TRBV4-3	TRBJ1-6	ASSAKYWNSNSPLH
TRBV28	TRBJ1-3	ASSFGYTGNTIY
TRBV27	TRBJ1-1	ASKGATDTEAF
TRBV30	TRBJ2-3	AWSVWDRVEVNTDTQY
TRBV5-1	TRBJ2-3	ASSPLRDRGRGTQY
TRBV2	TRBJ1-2	ASKDYYGYT
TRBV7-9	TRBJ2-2	ASSSRANTGELF
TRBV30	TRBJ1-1	AWSNRGNTEAF
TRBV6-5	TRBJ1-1	ASHDRSRNTEAF
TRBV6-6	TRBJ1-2	ASSYGTENYGYT
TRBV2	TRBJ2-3	ASASGGSSTDTQY
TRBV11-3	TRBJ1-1	ASSWGQKNTEAF
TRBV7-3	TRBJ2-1	ASSFGATVDEQF